The clone carrying this T cell receptor beta chain counts as medium-sized. Its antigen is still unknown. The record originates from a study of spatial heterogeneity in lung cancer. Background on the study: As counted in raw reads, each unique TCR and UMI combination appeared more than ten times on average. Study-wide results and limits: Ubiquitous expanded tumor TCRs showed up in blood more at resection than follow-up.

Specified time point: sample taken at primary tumor resection. Sequencing was performed on whole RNA extracted from tumor and nontumor lung tissue, or from frozen PBMC, and the material was left unsorted. The presence of a unique molecular identifier marked each TCR cDNA molecule. MiXCR, applied by TCRdb to the 5' RACE reads, yields one record per CDR3 protein. The repertoire includes approximately 25,000 distinct CDR3 sequences, 7% of them detected once, and over 11% sits in the top ten. CDR1 and CDR2 from the germline V gene are SGHRS and YFSETQ. The V end lost 4 bases, the J end lost 2 bases, and 7 bases lay between the germline ends. The CDR3 contains 14 residues.

The source material was PBMCs, sampled at surgery. The clonotype comes from a male donor with early-stage non-small cell lung cancer. The chain employs TRBV5-1 and TRBJ2-6; TRBD2 is a possible D gene (5 bases). The CDR3 coding sequence is TGCGCCAGCAGCCCGGAGGCTGGGGCCAACGTCCTGACTTTC. Protein product: CASSPEAGANVLTF.